Listed below are T cell receptor beta chains from one sample, sequenced in a study of T cells in Graves' hyperthyroidism and ophthalmopathy. TCRdb processed the multiplex PCR reads anew with MiXCR; each CDR3 protein has one entry. Among roughly 720,000 distinct CDR3 sequences listed, 15% to 20% were seen once. Material: blood. All receptors derive from a man in his fifties with Graves' hyperthyroidism. CDR3s include the opening cysteine and the closing phenylalanine or tryptophan. D genes are given only for firm matches. Some rows have no size entry. The others give once, few or many, or a class for an expanded clone.

abundance	v_gene	d_gene	j_gene	CDR3nt	CDR3aa
few	TRBV28	-	TRBJ1-1	TGTGCCAGCAGTTCCCCCCCCGGGGGGAACACTGAAGCTTTCTTT	CASSSPPGGNTEAFF
once	TRBV6-2/TRBV6-3	TRBD2	TRBJ2-7	TGTGCCAGCTCGCTAGCGGGGGATCACTACGAGCAGTACTTC	CASSLAGDHYEQYF
many	TRBV11-2	-	TRBJ2-3	TGTGCCAGCAGCTTAGAGTGGGGGCATGAAGATACGCAGTATTTT	CASSLEWGHEDTQYF
few	TRBV6-1	-	TRBJ1-5	TGTGCCAGCAGTGGTGAAGGGGATCAGCCCCAGCATTTT	CASSGEGDQPQHF
few	TRBV5-1	-	TRBJ2-7	TGCGCCAGCAGAACGGGGCAGGATGCCTACGAGCAGTACTTC	CASRTGQDAYEQYF
many	TRBV19	TRBD2	TRBJ2-7	TGTGCCAGTAGTATCGGACTAGCGGGAGCGGACGAGCAGTACTTC	CASSIGLAGADEQYF
many	TRBV2	TRBD2	TRBJ2-3	TGTGCCAGCAGTGACGGCGCGGGAGCGGCAGATACGCAGTATTTT	CASSDGAGAADTQYF
once	TRBV5-5	TRBD1	TRBJ1-4	TGTGCCAGCAGCCGAACCGGGACAGGGAGTGAAAAACTGTTTTTT	CASSRTGTGSEKLFF
few	TRBV2	TRBD2	TRBJ2-2	TGTGCCAGCGCAACGGGAGGGCGCACCGGGGAGCTGTTTTTT	CASATGGRTGELFF
many	TRBV2	-	TRBJ2-2	TGTGCCAGCCTAGGAACACTAGCTAGGGCCGGGGAGCTGTTTTTT	CASLGTLARAGELFF
-	TRBV28	TRBD1	TRBJ1-5	TGTGCCAGCAGTTTATTAAGACAGGGATGGTGGCCCCAGCATTTT	CASSLLRQGWWPQHF
few	TRBV18	-	TRBJ2-1	TGTGCCAGCTCATCGACGGTCGGAGGAGGGTACAATGAGCAGTTCTTC	CASSSTVGGGYNEQFF
many	TRBV30	TRBD2	TRBJ2-1	TGTGCCTGGAGTACCACTAGCGGGAGCTGGTTGGATGAGCAGTTCTTC	CAWSTTSGSWLDEQFF
many	TRBV6-5	-	TRBJ1-2	TGTGCCAGCAGTTACTCCACCGGGACCGGCTACACCTTC	CASSYSTGTGYTF
-	TRBV13	TRBD1	TRBJ2-5	TGTGCCAGCAGCCGTAGACAGGGCGGTATCAAGACCCAGTACTTC	CASSRRQGGIKTQYF
-	TRBV12-3/TRBV12-4	-	TRBJ2-7	TGTGCCAGCAGTAAGGACACCCTCTCCTACGAGCAGTACTTC	CASSKDTLSYEQYF
few	TRBV28	TRBD1	TRBJ2-2	TGTGCCAGCAGTTTTCCTGCGGGACAGGGGTCTAACGGGGAGCTGTTTTTT	CASSFPAGQGSNGELFF
many	TRBV18	-	TRBJ2-7	TGTGCCAGCTCAATTGGACGGGACGACGAGCAGTACTTC	CASSIGRDDEQYF
many	TRBV27	-	TRBJ2-3	TGTGCCAGCAGCCCTCGGACAGCCGATGCGACAGATACGCAGTATTTT	CASSPRTADATDTQYF
-	TRBV19	-	TRBJ1-1	TGTGCCAGTAGTAAGGGGGGTTGGTCTGAAGCTTTCTTT	CASSKGGWSEAFF
-	TRBV10-3	-	TRBJ2-7	TGTGCCATCAGGGGGGACATAGGAAACTACGAGCAGTACTTC	CAIRGDIGNYEQYF
many	TRBV12-3/TRBV12-4	-	TRBJ1-2	TGTGCCAGCAAACCCACCCTGGGGGGCTATGGCTACACCTTC	CASKPTLGGYGYTF
-	TRBV5-6	-	TRBJ2-7	TGTGCCAGCAGCGCCAGCCTGGGGGACGAGCAGTACTTC	CASSASLGDEQYF
few	TRBV3-1	-	TRBJ2-1	TGTGCCAGCAGCCAACTCGGGAGACAACTCAATGAGCAGTTCTTC	CASSQLGRQLNEQFF
once	TRBV11-2	TRBD2	TRBJ2-7	TGTGCCAGCAGCCGGACTAGCGGGAGGGCTCACGAGCAGTACTTC	CASSRTSGRAHEQYF
many	TRBV2	-	TRBJ1-5	TGTGCCAGCTCCCGCGAACAAGGCAATCAGCCCCAGCATTTT	CASSREQGNQPQHF
many	TRBV6-2/TRBV6-3	TRBD2	TRBJ2-5	TGTGCCAGCCATCTAGGCCTAGCGGGAGTTGAGACCCAGTACTTC	CASHLGLAGVETQYF
-	TRBV12-3/TRBV12-4	-	TRBJ2-1	TGTGCCAGCAGTCCCGTCGTTTTGGGACACCAGTTCTTC	CASSPVVLGHQFF
-	TRBV5-1	-	TRBJ2-4	TGCGCCAGCAGCTTAGAGGGAGAAAGGACAAACATTCAGTACTTC	CASSLEGERTNIQYF
-	TRBV6-1	TRBD1	TRBJ1-4	TGTGCCAGCAGCGGAATTGGACAGGGGGCTGAAAAACTGTTTTTT	CASSGIGQGAEKLFF
-	TRBV7-8	TRBD2	TRBJ2-2	TGTGCCAGCAGCCTTCCCGGGACTAGCGGGAGGTCTCTCACCGGGGAGCTGTTTTTT	CASSLPGTSGRSLTGELFF
many	TRBV10-2	-	TRBJ2-3	TGCGCCAGCAGTGAGTCGAGTACAGGCACAGATACGCAGTATTTT	CASSESSTGTDTQYF
many	TRBV27	TRBD1	TRBJ1-4	TGTGCCAGCAGTACAACGACAGGGCTTGAGGTTAATGAAAAACTGTTTTTT	CASSTTTGLEVNEKLFF
-	TRBV6-5	-	TRBJ1-2	TGTGCCAGCAGTTACTTGGGTAGGGGTGGCTACACCTTC	CASSYLGRGGYTF
many	TRBV2	TRBD1	TRBJ2-7	TGTGCCAGCCTACTTGAGGGGACAGGGGGCAACGAGCAGTACTTC	CASLLEGTGGNEQYF
many	TRBV2	-	TRBJ2-7	TGTGCCAGCAGCAATCCGGGACCCTACGAGCAGTACTTC	CASSNPGPYEQYF
few	TRBV6-2/TRBV6-3	-	TRBJ2-4	TGTGCCAGCAGTTACACGGACAGTGCTCTAGCCAAAAACATTCAGTACTTC	CASSYTDSALAKNIQYF
many	TRBV29-1	-	TRBJ2-7	TGCAGCGTTGAAGATTATACGGGATACGAGCAGTACTTC	CSVEDYTGYEQYF
many	TRBV30	-	TRBJ1-4	TGTGCCGGTGGGGGTAGGAGTAATGAAAAACTGTTTTTT	CAGGGRSNEKLFF
-	TRBV5-1	TRBD1	TRBJ1-3	TGCGCCAGCAGCCCTCGACAGGGGGCCTATGGAAACACCATATATTTT	CASSPRQGAYGNTIYF
many	TRBV6-2/TRBV6-3	-	TRBJ2-7	TGTGCCAGCAGTTACGGATCACCCTACGAGCAGTACTTC	CASSYGSPYEQYF
-	TRBV20-1	TRBD2	TRBJ2-7	TGCAGTGCTAGAGAGGGGGGGACTAGCGAGAGCTACGAGCAGTACTTC	CSAREGGTSESYEQYF
-	TRBV28	TRBD2	TRBJ2-7	TGTGCCAGCAGCACCGCCGCTAGCGGGAGGGCGGCCTACGAGCAGTACTTC	CASSTAASGRAAYEQYF
-	TRBV7-8	-	TRBJ2-2	TGTGCCAGCAGCCACGCGTGGGAGCTGTTTTTT	CASSHAWELFF
-	TRBV27	-	TRBJ2-5	TGTGCCAGCACCTCAAACACGGGACGATACCAAGAGACCCAGTACTTC	CASTSNTGRYQETQYF
many	TRBV19	-	TRBJ2-7	TGTGCCAGTAGGAGCCGGGACGGAACCTACGAGCAGTACTTC	CASRSRDGTYEQYF